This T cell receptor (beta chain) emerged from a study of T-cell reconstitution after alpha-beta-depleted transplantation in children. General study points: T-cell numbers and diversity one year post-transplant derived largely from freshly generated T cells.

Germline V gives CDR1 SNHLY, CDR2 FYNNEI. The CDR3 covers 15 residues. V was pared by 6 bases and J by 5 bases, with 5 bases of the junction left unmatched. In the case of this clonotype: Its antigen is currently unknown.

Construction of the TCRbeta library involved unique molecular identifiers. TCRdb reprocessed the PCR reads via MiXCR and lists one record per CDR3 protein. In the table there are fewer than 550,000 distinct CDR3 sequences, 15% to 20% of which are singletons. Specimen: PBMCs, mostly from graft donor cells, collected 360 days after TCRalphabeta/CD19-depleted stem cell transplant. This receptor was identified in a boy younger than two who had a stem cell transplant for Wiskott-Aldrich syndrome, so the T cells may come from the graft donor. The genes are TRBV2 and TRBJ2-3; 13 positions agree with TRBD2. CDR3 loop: CASRLAGGRGDTQYF. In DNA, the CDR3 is TGTGCCAGCAGACTAGCGGGGGGGCGGGGAGATACGCAGTATTTT.